This TCR beta chain derives from a study of tumor-infiltrating lymphocytes in primary liver carcinoma. Looking at the study overall: Read depth, roughly 3.5 to 8 million productive TCRbeta reads, did not differ significantly between tissues.

A constant-region primer served to make TCR beta cDNA from around 500 ng total RNA. Three rounds of nested multiplex PCR with slightly modified ARM-PCR produced TCR beta libraries. TRBV1-TRBV30 forward and Cbeta reverse primers drove the first two roughly 10-cycle rounds. TCRdb re-called the multiplex PCR reads with MiXCR, one entry per CDR3 protein. Here the sample spans about 100,000 distinct CDR3 sequences, 68% being singletons. Both RNA and DNA were isolated together from about 21-30 mg of bulk tissue that had not been sorted. Patients underwent resection of primary liver carcinoma. Study-wide findings and caveats: Whereas tumor region pairs overlapped more, tumor-adjacent and tumor-blood pairs overlapped less.

To note about this clonotype: Its specificity is unknown.

J lost 10 bases, V lost 6 bases, and 19 bases had no gene match. CDR1 is MNHNY, CDR2 SVGAGI, per germline (reference sequence). This CDR3 region has 18 residues. This clonotype was sampled from a man between 35 and 55 years old with primary liver carcinoma and hepatitis B virus infection. The chain is built from TRBV6-6 and TRBJ2-6; 9 bases match TRBD1. The sample consisted of tumor-adjacent normal liver tissue. CDR3 sequence: CASRGFGQGSSGGNVLTF. Here the CDR3 DNA reads TGTGCCAGCAGGGGGTTTGGACAGGGGAGCTCTGGGGGTAACGTCCTGACTTTC.